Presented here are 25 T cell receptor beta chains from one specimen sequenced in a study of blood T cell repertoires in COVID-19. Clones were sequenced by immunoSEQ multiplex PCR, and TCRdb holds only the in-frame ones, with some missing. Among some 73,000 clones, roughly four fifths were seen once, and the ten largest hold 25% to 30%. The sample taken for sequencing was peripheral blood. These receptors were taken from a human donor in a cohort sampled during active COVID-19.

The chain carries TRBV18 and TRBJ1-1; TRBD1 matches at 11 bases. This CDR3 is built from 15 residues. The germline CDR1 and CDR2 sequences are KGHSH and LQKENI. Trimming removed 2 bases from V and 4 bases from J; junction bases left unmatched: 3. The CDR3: CASSPMGQGGTEAFF. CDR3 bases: TGTGCCAGCTCACCAATGGGACAGGGGGGCACTGAAGCTTTCTTT. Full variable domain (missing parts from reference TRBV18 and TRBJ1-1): NAGVMQNPRHLVRRRGQEARLRCSPMKGHSHVYWYRQLPEEGLKFMVYLQKENIIDESGMPKERFSAEFPKEGPSILRIQQVVRGDSAAYFCASSPMGQGGTEAFFGQGTRLTVV.

In DNA, the CDR3 is TGTGCCAGCAGCAGGGCAGCGGGTCAGCCCCAGCATTTT. Its protein product is CASSRAAGQPQHF. The chain has TRBV6-5 and TRBJ1-5, with a tentative D call TRBD1 (5 bases). Trimming took 6 bases from V and 6 from J, leaving 12 bases between them. CDR1 MNHEY and CDR2 SVGAGI come from the germline V gene. This CDR3 has 13 residues.

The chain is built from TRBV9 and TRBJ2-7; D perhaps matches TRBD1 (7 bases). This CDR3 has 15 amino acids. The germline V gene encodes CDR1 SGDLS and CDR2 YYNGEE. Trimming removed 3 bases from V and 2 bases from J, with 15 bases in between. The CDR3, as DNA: TGTGCCAGCAGCGGGGGAGGAGGGGGCCCCTACGAGCAGTACTTC. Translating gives CASSGGGGGPYEQYF.

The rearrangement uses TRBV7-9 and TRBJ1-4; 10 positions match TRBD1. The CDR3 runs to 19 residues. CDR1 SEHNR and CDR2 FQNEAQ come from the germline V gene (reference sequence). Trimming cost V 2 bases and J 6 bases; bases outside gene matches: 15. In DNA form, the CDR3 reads TGTGCCAGCAGCTTAATTTTCGGGACAGGGGATATGGGACATGAAAAACTGTTTTTT. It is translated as CASSLIFGTGDMGHEKLFF.

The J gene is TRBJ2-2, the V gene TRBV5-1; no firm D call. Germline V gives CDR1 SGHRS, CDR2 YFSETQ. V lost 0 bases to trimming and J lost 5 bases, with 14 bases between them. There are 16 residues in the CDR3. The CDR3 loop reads CASSLAEVVRTGELFF. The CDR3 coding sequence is TGCGCCAGCAGCTTGGCCGAGGTAGTACGTACCGGGGAGCTGTTTTTT.

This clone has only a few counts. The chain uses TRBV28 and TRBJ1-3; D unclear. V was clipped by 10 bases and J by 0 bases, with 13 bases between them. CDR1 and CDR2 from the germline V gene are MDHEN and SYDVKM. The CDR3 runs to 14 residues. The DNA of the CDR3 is TGTGCCACCGCGGGTGGATCCTCTGGAAACACCATATATTTT. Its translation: CATAGGSSGNTIYF.

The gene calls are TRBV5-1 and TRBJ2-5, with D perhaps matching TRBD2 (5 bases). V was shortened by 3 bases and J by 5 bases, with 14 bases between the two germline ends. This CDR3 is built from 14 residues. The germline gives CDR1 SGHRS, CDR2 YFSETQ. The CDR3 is CASSYFGDWETQYF. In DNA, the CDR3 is TGCGCCAGCAGCTACTTCGGGGATTGGGAGACCCAGTACTTC.

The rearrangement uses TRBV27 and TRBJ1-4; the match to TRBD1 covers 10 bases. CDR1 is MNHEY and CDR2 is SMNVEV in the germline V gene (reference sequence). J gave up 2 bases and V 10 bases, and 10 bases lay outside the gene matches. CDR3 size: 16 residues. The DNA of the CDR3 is TGTGCCACAAAACGGACAGGGGGGATTACTAATGAAAAACTGTTTTTT. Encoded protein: CATKRTGGITNEKLFF. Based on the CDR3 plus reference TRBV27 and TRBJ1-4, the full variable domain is EAQVTQNPRYLITVTGKKLTVTCSQNMNHEYMSWYRQDPGLGLRQIYYSMNVEVTDKGDVPEGYKVSRKEKRNFPLILESPSPNQTSLYFCATKRTGGITNEKLFFGSGTQLSVL.

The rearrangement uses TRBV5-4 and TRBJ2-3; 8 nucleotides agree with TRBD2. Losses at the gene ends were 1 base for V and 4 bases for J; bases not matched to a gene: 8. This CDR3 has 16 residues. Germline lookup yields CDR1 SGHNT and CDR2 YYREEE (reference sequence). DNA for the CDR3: TGTGCCAGCAGCTTGTGGACGGGGGGGCGGGCAGATACGCAGTATTTT. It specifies CASSLWTGGRADTQYF. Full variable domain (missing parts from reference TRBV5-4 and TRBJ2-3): ETGVTQSPTHLIKTRGQQVTLRCSSQSGHNTVSWYQQALGQGPQFIFQYYREEENGRGNFPPRFSGLQFPNYSSELNVNALELDDSALYLCASSLWTGGRADTQYFGPGTRLTVL.

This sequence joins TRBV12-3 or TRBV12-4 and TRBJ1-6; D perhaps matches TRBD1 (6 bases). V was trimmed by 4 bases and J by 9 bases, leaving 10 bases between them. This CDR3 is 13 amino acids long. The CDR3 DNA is TGTGCCAGCAGTTCGCTGGGGGCTTCACCCCTCCACTTT. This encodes CASSSLGASPLHF.

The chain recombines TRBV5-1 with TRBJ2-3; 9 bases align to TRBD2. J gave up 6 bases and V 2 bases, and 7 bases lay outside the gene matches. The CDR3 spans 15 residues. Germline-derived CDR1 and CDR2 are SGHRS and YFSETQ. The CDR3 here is CASSFAGGPGDTQYF. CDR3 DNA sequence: TGCGCCAGCAGCTTCGCGGGGGGGCCTGGGGATACGCAGTATTTT.

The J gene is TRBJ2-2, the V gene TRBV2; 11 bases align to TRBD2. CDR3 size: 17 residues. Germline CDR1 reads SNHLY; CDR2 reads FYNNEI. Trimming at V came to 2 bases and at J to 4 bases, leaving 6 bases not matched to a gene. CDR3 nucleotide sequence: TGTGCCAGCAGTGAACAACCTAGCGGGGGGCCCACCGGGGAGCTGTTTTTT. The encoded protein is CASSEQPSGGPTGELFF.

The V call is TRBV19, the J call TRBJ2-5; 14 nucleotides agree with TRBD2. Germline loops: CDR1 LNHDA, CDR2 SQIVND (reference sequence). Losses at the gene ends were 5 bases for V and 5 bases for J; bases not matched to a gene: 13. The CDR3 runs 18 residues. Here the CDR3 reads CASSPKATSGGALETQYF. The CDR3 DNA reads TGTGCCAGTAGTCCCAAGGCGACTAGCGGGGGGGCTTTGGAGACCCAGTACTTC.

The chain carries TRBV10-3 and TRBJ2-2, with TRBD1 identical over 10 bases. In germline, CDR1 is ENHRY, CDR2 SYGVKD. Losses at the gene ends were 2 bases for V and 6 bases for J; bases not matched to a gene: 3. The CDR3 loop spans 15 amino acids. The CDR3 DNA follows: TGTGCCATCAGTGAGAAGGGACAGGGGTCCGGGGAGCTGTTTTTT. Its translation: CAISEKGQGSGELFF.

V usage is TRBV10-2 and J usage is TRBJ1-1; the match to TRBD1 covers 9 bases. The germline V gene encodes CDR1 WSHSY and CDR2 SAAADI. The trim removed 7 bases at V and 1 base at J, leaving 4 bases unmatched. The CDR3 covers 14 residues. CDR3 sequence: CASTSQGANTEAFF. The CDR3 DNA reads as TGCGCCAGCACCTCACAGGGGGCGAACACTGAAGCTTTCTTT.

In nucleotides, the CDR3 is TGTGCCAGCAGCTTGACGGGTAGCACAGATACGCAGTATTTT. This gives the protein CASSLTGSTDTQYF. This rearrangement joins TRBV7-3 to TRBJ2-3; no definite D call. Germline V lookup: CDR1 SGHTA, CDR2 FQGTGA. V gave up 3 bases and J gave up 0 bases, with 7 bases separating them. The CDR3 is 14 residues long.

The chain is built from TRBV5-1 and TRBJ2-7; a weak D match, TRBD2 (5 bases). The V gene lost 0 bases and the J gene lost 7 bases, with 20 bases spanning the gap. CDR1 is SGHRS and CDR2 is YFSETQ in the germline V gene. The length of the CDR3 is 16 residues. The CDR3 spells CASSLGTVGPLGEQYF. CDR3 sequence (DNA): TGCGCCAGCAGCTTGGGGACTGTTGGGCCACTAGGAGAGCAGTACTTC.

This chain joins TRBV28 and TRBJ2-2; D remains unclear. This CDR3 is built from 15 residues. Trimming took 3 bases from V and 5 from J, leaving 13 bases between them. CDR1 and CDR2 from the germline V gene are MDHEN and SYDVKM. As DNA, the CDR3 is TGTGCCAGCAGTTTCGGCGGCCGTATGACCGGGGAGCTGTTTTTT. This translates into CASSFGGRMTGELFF.

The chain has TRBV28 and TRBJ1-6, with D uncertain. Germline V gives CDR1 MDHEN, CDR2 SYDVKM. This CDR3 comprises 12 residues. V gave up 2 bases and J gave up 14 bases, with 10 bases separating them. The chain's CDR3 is CASSLRGRALHF. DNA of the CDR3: TGTGCCAGCAGTTTAAGAGGGAGAGCCCTCCACTTT. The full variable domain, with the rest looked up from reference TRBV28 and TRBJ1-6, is DVKVTQSSRYLVKRTGEKVFLECVQDMDHENMFWYRQDPGLGLRLIYFSYDVKMKEKGDIPEGYSVSREKKERFSLILESASTNQTSMYLCASSLRGRALHFGNGTRLTVT.

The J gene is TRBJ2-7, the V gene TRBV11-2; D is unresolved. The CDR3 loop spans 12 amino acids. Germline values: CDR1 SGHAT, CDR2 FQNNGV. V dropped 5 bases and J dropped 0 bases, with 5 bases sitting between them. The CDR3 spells CASSPSSYEQYF. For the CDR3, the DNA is TGTGCCAGCAGCCCGTCCTCCTACGAGCAGTACTTC.

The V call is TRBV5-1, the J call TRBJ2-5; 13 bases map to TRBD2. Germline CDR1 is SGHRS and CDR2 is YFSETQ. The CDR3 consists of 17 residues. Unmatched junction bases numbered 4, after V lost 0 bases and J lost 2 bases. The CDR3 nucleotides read TGCGCCAGCAGCTTGGCTGGACTAGCGGGGGTTCAAGAGACCCAGTACTTC. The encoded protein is CASSLAGLAGVQETQYF.

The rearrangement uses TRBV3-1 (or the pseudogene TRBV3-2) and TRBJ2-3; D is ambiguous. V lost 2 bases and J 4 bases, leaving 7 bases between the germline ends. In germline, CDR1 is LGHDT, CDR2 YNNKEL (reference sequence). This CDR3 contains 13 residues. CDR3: CASSQLRADTQYF. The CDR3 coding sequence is TGTGCCAGCAGCCAATTACGGGCAGATACGCAGTATTTT.

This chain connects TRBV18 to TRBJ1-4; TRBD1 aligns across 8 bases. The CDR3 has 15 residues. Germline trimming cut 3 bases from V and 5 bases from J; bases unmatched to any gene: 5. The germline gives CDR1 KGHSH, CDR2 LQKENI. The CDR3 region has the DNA TGTGCCAGCTCACCGAGGACAGGGCCGAATGAAAAACTGTTTTTT. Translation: CASSPRTGPNEKLFF.

This CDR3 reads CASSGGRGFGEQYF. Here the CDR3 DNA reads TGCGCCAGCAGTGGTGGCAGGGGTTTCGGCGAGCAGTACTTC. The chain carries TRBV10-2 and TRBJ2-7, with D possibly being TRBD1 (6 bases). This CDR3 is 14 amino acids long. CDR1 WSHSY and CDR2 SAAADI come from the germline V gene. The V and J ends lost 4 bases and 6 bases respectively, with 16 bases between them.

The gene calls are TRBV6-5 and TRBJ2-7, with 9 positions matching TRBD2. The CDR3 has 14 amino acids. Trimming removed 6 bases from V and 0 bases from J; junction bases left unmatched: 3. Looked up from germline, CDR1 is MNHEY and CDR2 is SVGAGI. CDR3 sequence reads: CASSRGGASYEQYF. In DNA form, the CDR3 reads TGTGCCAGCAGCCGCGGGGGGGCCTCCTACGAGCAGTACTTC.